The clone carrying this TCR beta chain was observed a single time. It was genomic DNA that served as the template for profiling TCR beta VDJ and CDR3. TCRdb reprocessed the reads with MiXCR, giving one entry per CDR3 protein. The table includes 250,000 or so distinct CDR3 sequences, around half detected once. Patients sequenced had flow cytometry evidence of CD8+CD57+ cell expansion. This CDR3 comprises 19 residues. Germline V CDR1 and CDR2: SNHLY, FYNNEI. J lost 5 bases, V lost 6 bases, and 23 bases had no gene match. This specimen belongs to a study of CD8+CD57+ T cells in acquired aplastic anemia. About the research overall: The average for DNA from sorted CD4+ and CD8+ cells was 3 to 3.5 ug.

The sample taken for sequencing was sorted CD4+, CD8+, or CD8+CD57+ T cells (not recorded which) from PBMCs. This clonotype was obtained from a human donor with aplastic anemia. V gene TRBV2 combines with J gene TRBJ1-1; 8 bases are shared with TRBD1. This chain's CDR3 is CASSLIRGPGANVLTEAFF. DNA of the CDR3: TGTGCCAGCAGCCTTATCAGGGGGCCTGGGGCCAACGTCCTGACTGAAGCTTTCTTT.